This passage covers 5 T cell receptor beta chains from one sample sequenced in a study of cytomegalovirus exposure and HLA in healthy donors. Use of 60 Vbeta and 13 Jbeta primers characterized the PCR. Repertoires were generated with immunoSEQ multiplex PCR, while TCRdb's copy carries only in-frame clones and drops some. The sample holds approximately 140,000 clones, more than 60% seen once. Sequencing used PBMCs. Receptors originate from a woman younger than 30 in good health and CMV-seronegative.

The genes are TRBV29-1 and TRBJ1-2; TRBD1 matches at 10 bases. Trimming at V came to 4 bases and at J to 5 bases, leaving 16 bases not matched to a gene. The CDR3 is 17 amino acids. Germline V gene data show CDR1 as SQVTM and CDR2 as ANQGSEA. CDR3 sequence reads: CSVGDPKRQGARYGYTF. CDR3 sequence (DNA): TGCAGCGTTGGGGACCCCAAAAGACAGGGGGCAAGGTATGGCTACACCTTC.

This sequence joins TRBV19 and TRBJ2-7, with D possibly matching TRBD1 (5 bases). V was shortened by 3 bases and J by 3 bases, with 15 bases between the two germline ends. This CDR3 spans 15 amino acids. The germline V gene encodes CDR1 LNHDA and CDR2 SQIVND (reference sequence). CDR3 nucleotide sequence: TGTGCCAGTAGTATTTCCCACAGGTCGAACTACGAGCAGTACTTC. Translating gives CASSISHRSNYEQYF.

This chain connects TRBV7-2 to TRBJ2-7; 9 positions match TRBD2. The germline V gene has CDR1 SGHTA and CDR2 FQGNSA. The length of the CDR3 is 16 residues. J gave up 3 bases and V 0 bases, and 6 bases lay outside the gene matches. CDR3 in amino acids: CASSLASGSGFYEQYF. In nucleotides, the CDR3 is TGTGCCAGCAGCTTAGCTAGCGGGAGTGGTTTCTACGAGCAGTACTTC.

The chain carries TRBV7-9 and TRBJ2-3; D might be TRBD2 (6 bases). This CDR3 is built from 15 residues. Germline-derived CDR1 and CDR2 are SEHNR and FQNEAQ (reference sequence). Trimming left V 1 base short and J 1 base short, with 9 bases between. In DNA, the CDR3 is TGTGCCAGCAGCTTAGTTGGCGGGGGCACAGATACGCAGTATTTT. Translating it yields CASSLVGGGTDTQYF.

J is TRBJ2-7 and V is TRBV7-6; possibly TRBD2 for D (6 bases). Germline CDR1 is SGHVS and CDR2 is FNYEAQ. Deletions cut 4 bases from V and 4 bases from J, with 17 bases between. The CDR3 is 15 residues long. CDR3 amino acids: CASSSSPGEIYEQYF. The CDR3 DNA is TGTGCCAGCAGCTCCTCACCGGGAGAGATTTACGAGCAGTACTTC.